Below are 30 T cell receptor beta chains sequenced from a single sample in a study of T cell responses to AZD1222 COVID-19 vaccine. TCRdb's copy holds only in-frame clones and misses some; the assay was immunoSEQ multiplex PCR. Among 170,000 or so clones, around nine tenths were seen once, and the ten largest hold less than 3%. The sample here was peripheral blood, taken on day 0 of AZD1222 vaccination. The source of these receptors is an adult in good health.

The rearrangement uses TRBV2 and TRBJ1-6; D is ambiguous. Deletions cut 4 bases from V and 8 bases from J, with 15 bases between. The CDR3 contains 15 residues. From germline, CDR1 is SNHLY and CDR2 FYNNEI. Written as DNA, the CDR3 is TGTGCCAGCAGTGTGGTAGTCAGTCGGGATTCACCCCTCCACTTT. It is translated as CASSVVVSRDSPLHF.

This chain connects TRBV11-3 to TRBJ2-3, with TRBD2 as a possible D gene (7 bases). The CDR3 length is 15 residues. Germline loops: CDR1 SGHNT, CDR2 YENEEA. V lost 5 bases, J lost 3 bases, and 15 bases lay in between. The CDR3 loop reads CASSPGGQSTDTQYF. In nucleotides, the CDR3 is TGTGCCAGCAGCCCGGGGGGCCAGAGTACAGATACGCAGTATTTT.

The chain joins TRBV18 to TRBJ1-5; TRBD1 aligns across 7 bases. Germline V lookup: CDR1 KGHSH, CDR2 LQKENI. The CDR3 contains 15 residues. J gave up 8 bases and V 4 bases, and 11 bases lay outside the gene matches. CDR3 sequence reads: CASSRDRAGPEPQHF. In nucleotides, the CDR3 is TGTGCCAGCTCACGCGACAGGGCTGGGCCTGAGCCCCAGCATTTT.

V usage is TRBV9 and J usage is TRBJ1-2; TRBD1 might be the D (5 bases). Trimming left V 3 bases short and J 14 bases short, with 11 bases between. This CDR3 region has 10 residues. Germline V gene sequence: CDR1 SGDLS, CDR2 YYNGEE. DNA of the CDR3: TGTGCCAGCAGCGGGCGCAGGGCTACCTTC. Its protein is CASSGRRATF.

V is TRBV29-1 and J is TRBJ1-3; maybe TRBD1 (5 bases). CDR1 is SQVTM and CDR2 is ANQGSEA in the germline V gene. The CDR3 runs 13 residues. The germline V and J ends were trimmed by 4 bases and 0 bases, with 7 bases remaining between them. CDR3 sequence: CSVGDSSGNTIYF. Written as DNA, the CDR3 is TGCAGCGTTGGCGACAGCTCTGGAAACACCATATATTTT. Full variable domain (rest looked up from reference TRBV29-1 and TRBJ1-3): SAVISQKPSRDICQRGTSLTIQCQVDSQVTMMFWYRQQPGQSLTLIATANQGSEATYESGFVIDKFPISRPNLTFSTLTVSNMSPEDSSIYLCSVGDSSGNTIYFGEGSWLTVV.

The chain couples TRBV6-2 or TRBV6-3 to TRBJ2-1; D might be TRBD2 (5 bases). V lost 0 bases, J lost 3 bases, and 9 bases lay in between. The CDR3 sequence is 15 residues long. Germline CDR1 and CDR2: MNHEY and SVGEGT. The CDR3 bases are TGTGCCAGCAGTTACTCGGCTAGCCTCTACAATGAGCAGTTCTTC. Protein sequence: CASSYSASLYNEQFF.

The CDR3 here is CASSRRGQAPATQYF. The CDR3 DNA sequence: TGTGCCAGCAGCCGAAGAGGACAGGCCCCTGCGACCCAGTACTTC. The chain joins TRBV7-6 to TRBJ2-5; 7 bases line up with TRBD1. The CDR3 runs 15 residues. J lost 7 bases, V lost 5 bases, and 13 bases had no gene match. Germline lookup yields CDR1 SGHVS and CDR2 FNYEAQ.

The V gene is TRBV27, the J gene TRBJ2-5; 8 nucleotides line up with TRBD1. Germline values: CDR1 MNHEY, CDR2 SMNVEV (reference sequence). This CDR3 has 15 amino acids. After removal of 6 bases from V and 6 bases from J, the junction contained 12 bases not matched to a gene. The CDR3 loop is CASSDFGTGWQTQYF. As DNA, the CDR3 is TGTGCCAGCAGCGACTTCGGGACAGGATGGCAGACCCAGTACTTC.

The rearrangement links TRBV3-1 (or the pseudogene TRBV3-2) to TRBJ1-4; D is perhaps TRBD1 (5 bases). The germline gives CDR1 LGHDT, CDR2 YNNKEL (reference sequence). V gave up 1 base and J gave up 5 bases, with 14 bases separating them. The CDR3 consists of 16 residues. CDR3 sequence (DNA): TGTGCCAGCAGCCAAGGGTTCGACAGCGGGAATGAAAAACTGTTTTTT. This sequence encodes CASSQGFDSGNEKLFF.

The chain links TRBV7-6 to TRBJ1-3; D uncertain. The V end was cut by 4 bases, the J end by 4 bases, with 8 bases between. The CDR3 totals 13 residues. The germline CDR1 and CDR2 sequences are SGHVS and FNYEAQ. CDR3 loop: CASSSTEGNTIYF. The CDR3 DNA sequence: TGTGCCAGCAGCTCAACCGAGGGAAACACCATATATTTT.

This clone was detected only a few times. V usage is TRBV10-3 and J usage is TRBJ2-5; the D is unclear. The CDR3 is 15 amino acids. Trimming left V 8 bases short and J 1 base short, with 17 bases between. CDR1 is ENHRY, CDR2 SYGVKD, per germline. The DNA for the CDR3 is TGTGCCATCTCATTCTCGGGTGGTGTCCAAGAGACCCAGTACTTC. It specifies CAISFSGGVQETQYF.

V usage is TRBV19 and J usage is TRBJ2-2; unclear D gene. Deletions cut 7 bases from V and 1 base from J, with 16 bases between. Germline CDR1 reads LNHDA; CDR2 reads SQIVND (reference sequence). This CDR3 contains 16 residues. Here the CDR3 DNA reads TGTGCCAGTATACACTCGGTCATTCAGAACACCGGGGAGCTGTTTTTT. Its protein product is CASIHSVIQNTGELFF.

The CDR3 loop is CASSSGYRVVGETQYF. In DNA, the CDR3 is TGTGCCAGCAGTTCCGGGTACAGGGTCGTAGGGGAGACCCAGTACTTC. V usage is TRBV6-2 or TRBV6-3 and J usage is TRBJ2-5, with a weak D call TRBD1 (6 bases). The CDR3 length is 16 residues. From germline, CDR1 is MNHEY and CDR2 SVGEGT. With 4 bases removed from V and 5 bases from J, the gap between germline ends came to 20 bases.

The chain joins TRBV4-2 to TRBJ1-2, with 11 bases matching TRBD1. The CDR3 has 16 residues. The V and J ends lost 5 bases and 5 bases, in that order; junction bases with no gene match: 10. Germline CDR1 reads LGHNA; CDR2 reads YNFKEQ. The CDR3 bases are TGTGCCAGCAGCGCACCCGGGACAGGGGGTGGATATGGCTACACCTTC. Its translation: CASSAPGTGGGYGYTF.

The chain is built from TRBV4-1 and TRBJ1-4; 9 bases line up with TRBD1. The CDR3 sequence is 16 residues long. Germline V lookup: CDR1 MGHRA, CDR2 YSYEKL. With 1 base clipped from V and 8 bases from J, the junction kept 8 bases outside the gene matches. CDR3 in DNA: TGCGCCAGCAGCCAAGGGGTGGGGACAGGGAACGAAAAACTGTTTTTT. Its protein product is CASSQGVGTGNEKLFF.

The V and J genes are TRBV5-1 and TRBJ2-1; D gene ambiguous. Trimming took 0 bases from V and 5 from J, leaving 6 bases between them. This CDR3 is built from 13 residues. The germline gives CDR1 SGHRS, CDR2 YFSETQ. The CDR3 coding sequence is TGCGCCAGCAGCTTGGCCCTAGACAATGAGCAGTTCTTC. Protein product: CASSLALDNEQFF.

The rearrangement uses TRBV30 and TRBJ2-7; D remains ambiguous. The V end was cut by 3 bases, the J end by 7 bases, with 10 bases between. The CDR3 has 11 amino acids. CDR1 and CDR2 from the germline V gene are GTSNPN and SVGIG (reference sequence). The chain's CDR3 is CAWSYLGEQYF. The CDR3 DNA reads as TGTGCCTGGAGCTACTTAGGTGAGCAGTACTTC.

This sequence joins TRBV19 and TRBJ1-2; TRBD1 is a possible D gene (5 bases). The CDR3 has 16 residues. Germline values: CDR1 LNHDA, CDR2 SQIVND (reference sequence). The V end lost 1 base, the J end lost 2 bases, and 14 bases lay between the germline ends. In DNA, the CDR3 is TGTGCCAGTAGTATAGGACAGCCACCAGAAAACTATGGCTACACCTTC. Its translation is CASSIGQPPENYGYTF.

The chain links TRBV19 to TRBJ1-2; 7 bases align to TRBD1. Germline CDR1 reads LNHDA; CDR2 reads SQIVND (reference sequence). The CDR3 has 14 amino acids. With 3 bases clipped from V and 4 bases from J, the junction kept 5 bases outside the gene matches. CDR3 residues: CASSIGTDLYGYTF. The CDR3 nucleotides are TGTGCCAGTAGTATTGGGACAGATCTCTATGGCTACACCTTC.

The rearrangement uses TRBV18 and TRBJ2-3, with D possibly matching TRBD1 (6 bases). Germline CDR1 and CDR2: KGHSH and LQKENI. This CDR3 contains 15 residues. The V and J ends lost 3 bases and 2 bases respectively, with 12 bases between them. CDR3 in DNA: TGTGCCAGCTCACCCCGGGACACTCTCACAGATACGCAGTATTTT. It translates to CASSPRDTLTDTQYF.

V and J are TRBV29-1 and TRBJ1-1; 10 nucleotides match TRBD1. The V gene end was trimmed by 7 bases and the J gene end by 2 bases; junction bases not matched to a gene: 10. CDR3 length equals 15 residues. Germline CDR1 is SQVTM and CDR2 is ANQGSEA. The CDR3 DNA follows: TGCAGCGCCGGGATGGGACAGGGGAAAAACACTGAAGCTTTCTTT. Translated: CSAGMGQGKNTEAFF. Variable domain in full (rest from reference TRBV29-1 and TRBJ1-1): SAVISQKPSRDICQRGTSLTIQCQVDSQVTMMFWYRQQPGQSLTLIATANQGSEATYESGFVIDKFPISRPNLTFSTLTVSNMSPEDSSIYLCSAGMGQGKNTEAFFGQGTRLTVV.

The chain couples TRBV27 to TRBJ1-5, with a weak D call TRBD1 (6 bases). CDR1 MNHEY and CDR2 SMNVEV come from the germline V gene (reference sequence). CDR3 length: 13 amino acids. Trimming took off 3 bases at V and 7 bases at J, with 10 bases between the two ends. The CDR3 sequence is CASSLEGGQPQHF. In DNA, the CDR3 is TGTGCCAGCAGTTTGGAGGGGGGGCAGCCCCAGCATTTT.

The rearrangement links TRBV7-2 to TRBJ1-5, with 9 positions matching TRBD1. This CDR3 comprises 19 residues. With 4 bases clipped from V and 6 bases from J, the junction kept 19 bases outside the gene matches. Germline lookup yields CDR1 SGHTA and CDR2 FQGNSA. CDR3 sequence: CASSSLPGQGARWGQPQHF. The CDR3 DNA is TGTGCCAGCAGCTCTCTTCCGGGACAGGGTGCTCGATGGGGTCAGCCCCAGCATTTT.

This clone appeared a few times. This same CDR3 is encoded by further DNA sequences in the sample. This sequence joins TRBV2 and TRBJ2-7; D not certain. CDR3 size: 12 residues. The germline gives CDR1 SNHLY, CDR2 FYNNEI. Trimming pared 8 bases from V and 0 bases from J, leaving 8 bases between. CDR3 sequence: CASGKGSYEQYF. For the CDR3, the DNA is TGTGCCAGCGGGAAAGGCTCCTACGAGCAGTACTTC.

CDR3 protein: CACQQGTYGYTF. DNA for the CDR3: TGTGCCTGTCAACAGGGCACCTATGGCTACACCTTC. This chain links TRBV30 with TRBJ1-2; D is possibly TRBD1 (6 bases). This CDR3 spans 12 amino acids. Germline CDR1 reads GTSNPN; CDR2 reads SVGIG (reference sequence). Trimming removed 6 bases from V and 4 bases from J, with 12 bases in between.

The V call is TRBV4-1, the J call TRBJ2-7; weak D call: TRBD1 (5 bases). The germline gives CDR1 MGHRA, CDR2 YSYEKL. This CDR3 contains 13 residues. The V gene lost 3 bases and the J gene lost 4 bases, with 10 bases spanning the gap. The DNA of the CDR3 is TGCGCCAGCAGCCAGGGCCCAGGGTACGAGCAGTACTTC. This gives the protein CASSQGPGYEQYF.

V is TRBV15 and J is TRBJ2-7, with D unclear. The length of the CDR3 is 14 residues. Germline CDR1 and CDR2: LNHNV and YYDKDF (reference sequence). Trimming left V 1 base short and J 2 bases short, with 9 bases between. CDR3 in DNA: TGTGCCACCAGCAGAGGTCCCTCAGCCTACGAGCAGTACTTC. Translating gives CATSRGPSAYEQYF.

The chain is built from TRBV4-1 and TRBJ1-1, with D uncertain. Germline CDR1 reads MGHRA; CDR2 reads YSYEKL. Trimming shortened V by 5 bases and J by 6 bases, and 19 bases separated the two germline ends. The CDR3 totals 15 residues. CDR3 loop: CASSDGEFGRAEAFF. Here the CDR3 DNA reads TGCGCCAGCAGCGACGGAGAGTTTGGAAGGGCTGAAGCTTTCTTT.

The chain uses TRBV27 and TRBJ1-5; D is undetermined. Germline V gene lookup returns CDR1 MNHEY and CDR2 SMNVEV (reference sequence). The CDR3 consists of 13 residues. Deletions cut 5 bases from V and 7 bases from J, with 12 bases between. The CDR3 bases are TGTGCCAGCAGTAAGGACGGGGTACAGCCCCAGCATTTT. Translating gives CASSKDGVQPQHF.

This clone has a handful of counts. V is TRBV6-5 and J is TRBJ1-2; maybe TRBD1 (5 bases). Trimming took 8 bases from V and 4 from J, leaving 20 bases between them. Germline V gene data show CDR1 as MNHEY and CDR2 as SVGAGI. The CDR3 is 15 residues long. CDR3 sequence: CASGSGGPPIYGYTF. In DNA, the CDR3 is TGTGCCAGCGGCTCTGGGGGACCCCCTATCTATGGCTACACCTTC.